This TCR beta chain stems from a study of T-cell reconstitution after alpha-beta-depleted transplantation in children. General study results and limits: In patients about two months after transplant, alpha-beta T cells reportedly arose from several hundred expanded graft clones. Surviving recipient T cells and intrathymic progenitors accounted for some patients' high TCRbeta diversity at day 60. Newly produced T cells mostly provided counts and TCRbeta diversity after one year, as hyperexpanded clones declined.

On this clonotype: The antigen remains unidentified.

Unique molecular identifiers were built into the TCRbeta library. From the PCR reads, TCRdb called clonotypes with MiXCR, one entry per CDR3 protein. The sample includes 550,000 to 600,000 distinct CDR3 sequences, more than 20% of them seen just once. The CDR3 runs to 13 residues. From germline, CDR1 is KGHSH and CDR2 LQKENI. With 6 bases removed from V and 1 base from J, the gap between germline ends came to 10 bases. The J gene is TRBJ2-7, the V gene TRBV18; D is unclear. The source of this sequence is a boy in the first two years of life who had a stem cell transplant for acute myeloid leukemia, so the T cells may come from the graft donor. Material: PBMCs, mostly from graft donor cells, obtained 360 days after TCRalphabeta/CD19-depleted stem cell transplant. The CDR3 loop reads CASSTDGSYEQYV. The DNA for the CDR3 is TGTGCCAGCTCGACGGACGGATCCTACGAGCAGTACGTC.